Presented here are 11 T cell receptor beta chains from one specimen sequenced in a study of Ad26.COV2.S vaccination and SARS-CoV-2 variants. Regarding treatment: 19 received Ad26.COV2.S at low or high dose, single or two shots; roughly five received placebo; per-sample allocation not given. Samples came from day 63 after the first vaccine or placebo injection. The protocol was immunoSEQ multiplex PCR, while the TCRdb copy is restricted to in-frame clones and leaves out a portion. Here the sample spans fewer than 400,000 clones, 85% being singletons. Sequenced material: peripheral blood, taken in a trial of Ad26.COV2.S vaccine versus placebo. The receptors originated from a person aged 18-60 years who received the Ad26.COV2.S COVID-19 vaccine or a placebo.

The chain links TRBV3-1 (or the pseudogene TRBV3-2) to TRBJ1-4, with D possibly TRBD1 on 6 matching bases. The CDR3 consists of 15 residues. Germline CDR1 reads LGHDT; CDR2 reads YNNKEL (reference sequence). Between the trimmed V and J ends, which lost 3 bases and 8 bases, there was a span of 16 bases. The CDR3 DNA follows: TGTGCCAGCAGCCAGTCCGGGACACCCGGGGAAAAACTGTTTTTT. Translating gives CASSQSGTPGEKLFF.

The chain recombines TRBV3-1 (or the pseudogene TRBV3-2) with TRBJ2-7; D is perhaps TRBD2 (7 bases). The CDR3 sequence is 16 residues long. Trimming pared 0 bases from V and 0 bases from J, leaving 12 bases between. CDR1 and CDR2 from the germline V gene are LGHDT and YNNKEL (reference sequence). As DNA, the CDR3 is TGTGCCAGCAGCCAAGATGGGGGGGGCTCCTCCTACGAGCAGTACTTC. It encodes CASSQDGGGSSYEQYF.

The rearrangement links TRBV18 to TRBJ1-1, with D possibly being TRBD1 (5 bases). This CDR3 region has 14 residues. Germline lookup yields CDR1 KGHSH and CDR2 LQKENI. The germline V and J ends were trimmed by 0 bases and 4 bases, with 9 bases remaining between them. This CDR3 reads CASSPPGGGTEAFF. The CDR3 DNA follows: TGTGCCAGCTCACCACCCGGGGGAGGCACTGAAGCTTTCTTT.

The chain carries TRBV5-1 and TRBJ2-3, with D possibly TRBD2 on 6 matching bases. This CDR3 has 14 amino acids. Trimming took off 1 base at V and 10 bases at J, with 16 bases between the two ends. From germline, CDR1 is SGHRS and CDR2 YFSETQ. The DNA of the CDR3 is TGCGCCAGCAGCTTGATTGTGTCGGGACTTGCGCAGTATTTT. Protein product: CASSLIVSGLAQYF.

V and J are TRBV5-6 and TRBJ1-2, with a weak D call TRBD1 (6 bases). CDR1 is SGHDT and CDR2 is YYEEEE in the germline V gene. This CDR3 region has 14 residues. Trimming cost V 2 bases and J 8 bases, with 16 bases left between them. This CDR3 is CASSFKRGLEGYTF. The DNA for the CDR3 is TGTGCCAGCAGCTTTAAAAGGGGGTTGGAAGGCTACACCTTC.

This chain connects TRBV29-1 to TRBJ2-3; D is perhaps TRBD1 or TRBD2 (5 bases each). Trimming stripped 5 bases from V and 4 bases from J, with 13 bases between. The CDR3 is 13 residues long. CDR1 is SQVTM and CDR2 is ANQGSEA in the germline V gene. The CDR3 nucleotides read TGCAGCGTTAAACGGCAGGGAGCAGATACGCAGTATTTT. Amino acids: CSVKRQGADTQYF.

This clone has just one count. The J gene is TRBJ1-2, the V gene TRBV20-1; D unclear. Germline V gene sequence: CDR1 DFQATT, CDR2 SNEGSKA (reference sequence). The CDR3 runs to 11 residues. V was clipped by 7 bases and J by 4 bases, with 10 bases between them. Here the CDR3 reads CSVPERYGYTF. As DNA, the CDR3 is TGCAGTGTACCGGAGCGCTATGGCTACACCTTC.

This chain links TRBV25-1 with TRBJ1-6; D ambiguous. From germline, CDR1 is MGHDK and CDR2 SYGVNS. V lost 1 base to trimming and J lost 9 bases, with 13 bases between them. This CDR3 has 15 residues. CDR3 loop: CASSELVGISSPLHF. The CDR3 DNA reads TGTGCCAGCAGTGAATTGGTGGGAATCTCTTCACCCCTCCACTTT.

The chain joins TRBV9 to TRBJ1-2, with D maybe TRBD1 (5 bases). Germline lookup yields CDR1 SGDLS and CDR2 YYNGEE. This CDR3 region has 15 residues. Trimming removed 0 bases at V and 4 bases at J, with 13 bases between. In DNA form, the CDR3 reads TGTGCCAGCAGCGTAGGTGGCCAGGGAAGCTATGGCTACACCTTC. It translates to CASSVGGQGSYGYTF.

The chain links TRBV20-1 to TRBJ1-2; a weak D match, TRBD1 (5 bases). The CDR3 totals 11 residues. Germline V gene lookup returns CDR1 DFQATT and CDR2 SNEGSKA (reference sequence). V shed 3 bases and J shed 7 bases, with 9 bases lying between them. The CDR3 here is CSARAGFGYTF. The CDR3 DNA is TGCAGTGCTAGGGCAGGGTTTGGCTACACCTTC.

V and J are TRBV7-6 and TRBJ2-2; D gene unclear. The ends were cut back, 5 bases at V and 4 bases at J, with 8 bases in the middle. The CDR3 length is 13 residues. CDR1 is SGHVS and CDR2 is FNYEAQ in the germline V gene. In nucleotides, the CDR3 is TGTGCCAGCAGCCCAGTGTCCACCGGGGAGCTGTTTTTT. Amino acid sequence: CASSPVSTGELFF.